Listed below are T cell receptor beta chains from one sample, sequenced in a study of T cells in tuberculosis. The method was immunoSEQ multiplex PCR; TCRdb's version includes in-frame clones alone and lacks a portion of them. Altogether some 90,000 clones are present, just over 90% being singletons, with the ten largest covering 1.5% to 2%. Sequenced sample: CD1b-GMM tetramer-negative cells sorted from PBMCs. These receptors were taken from an adult woman with latent tuberculosis. CDR3s include the opening cysteine and the closing phenylalanine or tryptophan. Fields, in order: clone size, J gene, V gene, D gene, CDR3 DNA, CDR3 protein. The D gene is left open where the match is weak. For some rows the clone size is stated as once, few or many, or as a class when expanded; others skip it.

clone size: .; J gene: TRBJ1-5; V gene: TRBV5-6; D gene: .; CDR3 DNA: TGTGCCAGCAGCTTGGGTCTGGGGGCTCAGCCCCAGCATTTT; CDR3 protein: CASSLGLGAQPQHF
clone size: .; J gene: TRBJ2-3; V gene: TRBV7-9; D gene: .; CDR3 DNA: TGTGCCACCCAACCGCCCTTATCCGGGACACCGTTAGGAGATACGCAGTATTTT; CDR3 protein: CATQPPLSGTPLGDTQYF
clone size: once; J gene: TRBJ1-2; V gene: TRBV6-6; D gene: .; CDR3 DNA: TGTGCCAGCAGTTACGACCCCGGCGACAATCGGAACACCTTC; CDR3 protein: CASSYDPGDNRNTF
clone size: once; J gene: TRBJ1-1; V gene: TRBV5-6; D gene: .; CDR3 DNA: TGTGCCAGCACCCCGTGGGGGGAGAGCACTGAAGCTTTCTTT; CDR3 protein: CASTPWGESTEAFF
clone size: .; J gene: TRBJ1-2; V gene: TRBV5-6; D gene: .; CDR3 DNA: TGTGCCAGCAGTCACCCCGATAAGACAGTCAACTATGGCTACACCTTC; CDR3 protein: CASSHPDKTVNYGYTF
clone size: few; J gene: TRBJ2-7; V gene: TRBV10-3; D gene: .; CDR3 DNA: TGTGCCATCAGTTTTTCGAGGGCCCACGAGCAGTACTTC; CDR3 protein: CAISFSRAHEQYF
clone size: .; J gene: TRBJ2-7; V gene: TRBV5-1; D gene: .; CDR3 DNA: TGCGCCAGCAGCTTACAGACAGGAACCAGCTACGAGCAGTACTTC; CDR3 protein: CASSLQTGTSYEQYF
clone size: .; J gene: TRBJ2-1; V gene: TRBV18; D gene: TRBD1; CDR3 DNA: TGTGCCAGCTCACCCTCGGACAGGCGCAATGAGCAGTTCTTC; CDR3 protein: CASSPSDRRNEQFF
clone size: .; J gene: TRBJ2-3; V gene: TRBV19; D gene: .; CDR3 DNA: TGTGCCAGTAGTCGACAGGTAAATACAGATACGCAGTATTTT; CDR3 protein: CASSRQVNTDTQYF
clone size: .; J gene: TRBJ1-2; V gene: TRBV7-8; D gene: TRBD1; CDR3 DNA: TGTGCCAGCAGCTTGGGCAGGGGGCGTAATAGGGGCTACACCTTC; CDR3 protein: CASSLGRGRNRGYTF
clone size: .; J gene: TRBJ2-1; V gene: TRBV27; D gene: TRBD2; CDR3 DNA: TGTGCCAGCAGTTCCGGACTAGCGGGGGGGCACAATGAGCAGTTCTTC; CDR3 protein: CASSSGLAGGHNEQFF
clone size: .; J gene: TRBJ1-4; V gene: TRBV28; D gene: .; CDR3 DNA: TGTGCCAGCAGTTTGAGCGGGGGCCACTTTAATGAAAAACTGTTTTTT; CDR3 protein: CASSLSGGHFNEKLFF
clone size: .; J gene: TRBJ1-1; V gene: TRBV19; D gene: .; CDR3 DNA: TGTGCCAGTAGTATATTACTGGGGGGGAACACTGAAGCTTTCTTT; CDR3 protein: CASSILLGGNTEAFF
clone size: .; J gene: TRBJ2-3; V gene: TRBV19; D gene: TRBD1; CDR3 DNA: TGTGCCAGTAGTACCGCCCGGGACAGGGCCGGGAGAACGCAGTATTTT; CDR3 protein: CASSTARDRAGRTQYF
clone size: .; J gene: TRBJ2-1; V gene: TRBV9; D gene: .; CDR3 DNA: TGTGCCAGCAGCGGTAGCGCCGACTCCTACAATGAGCAGTTCTTC; CDR3 protein: CASSGSADSYNEQFF
clone size: .; J gene: TRBJ1-5; V gene: TRBV19; D gene: .; CDR3 DNA: TGTGCCAGTAGTCGGCAGGGCAATCAGCCCCAGCATTTT; CDR3 protein: CASSRQGNQPQHF
clone size: .; J gene: TRBJ1-2; V gene: TRBV2; D gene: TRBD1; CDR3 DNA: TGTGCCAGCAGCGCCACGGGACAGTATGGCTACACCTTC; CDR3 protein: CASSATGQYGYTF
clone size: .; J gene: TRBJ1-5; V gene: TRBV7-2; D gene: .; CDR3 DNA: TGTGCCAGCAGCTTACTCAGATTGGAGAATCAGCCCCAGCATTTT; CDR3 protein: CASSLLRLENQPQHF
clone size: .; J gene: TRBJ2-7; V gene: TRBV7-9; D gene: TRBD1; CDR3 DNA: TGTGCCAGCAGCTCCCGGGACAGGACTTACGAGCAGTACTTC; CDR3 protein: CASSSRDRTYEQYF
clone size: .; J gene: TRBJ1-6; V gene: TRBV7-6; D gene: .; CDR3 DNA: TGTGCCAGCAGCTTAAGACGGGAAACGAGATCACCCCTCCACTTT; CDR3 protein: CASSLRRETRSPLHF
clone size: .; J gene: TRBJ1-1; V gene: TRBV28; D gene: .; CDR3 DNA: TGTGCCAGCCACCTCAGGGTCGGCGGCACTGAAGCTTTCTTT; CDR3 protein: CASHLRVGGTEAFF
clone size: .; J gene: TRBJ1-6; V gene: TRBV6-1; D gene: TRBD1; CDR3 DNA: TGTGCCAGCAGTGAAGGACAGGGTAGTTCACCCCTCCACTTT; CDR3 protein: CASSEGQGSSPLHF
clone size: .; J gene: TRBJ1-4; V gene: TRBV7-9; D gene: .; CDR3 DNA: TGTGCCAGCAGCTTAAACTCTGGCAGGGGTGAAAAACTGTTTTTT; CDR3 protein: CASSLNSGRGEKLFF
clone size: .; J gene: TRBJ2-1; V gene: TRBV13; D gene: .; CDR3 DNA: TGTGCCAGCAGCTTAAATTTCTATGAGCAGTTCTTC; CDR3 protein: CASSLNFYEQFF
clone size: .; J gene: TRBJ2-2; V gene: TRBV13; D gene: .; CDR3 DNA: TGTGCCAGCAGCTCGTCCCTCCAGGGGTTCCTCCGACCGAACACCGGGGAGCTGTTTTTT; CDR3 protein: CASSSSLQGFLRPNTGELFF
clone size: few; J gene: TRBJ1-6; V gene: TRBV7-9; D gene: .; CDR3 DNA: TGTGCCAGCAGGACCGGGTTATTACCCCTCCACTTT; CDR3 protein: CASRTGLLPLHF
clone size: .; J gene: TRBJ2-2; V gene: TRBV10-3; D gene: TRBD2; CDR3 DNA: TGTGCCATCAGGAAGGGACTAGACACCGGGGAGCTGTTTTTT; CDR3 protein: CAIRKGLDTGELFF
clone size: once; J gene: TRBJ2-2; V gene: TRBV7-9; D gene: TRBD1; CDR3 DNA: TGTGCCAGCACCCTTCGACTCAGGACAGGGAATACCGGGGAGCTGTTTTTT; CDR3 protein: CASTLRLRTGNTGELFF
clone size: .; J gene: TRBJ1-5; V gene: TRBV6-5; D gene: .; CDR3 DNA: TGTGCCAGCAGTCCGGGGTGGGGTAGCAATCAGCCCCAGCATTTT; CDR3 protein: CASSPGWGSNQPQHF
clone size: .; J gene: TRBJ1-2; V gene: TRBV30; D gene: .; CDR3 DNA: TGTGCCTGGACCAGCGGGCTCTATGGCTACACCTTC; CDR3 protein: CAWTSGLYGYTF
clone size: once; J gene: TRBJ2-1; V gene: TRBV6-1; D gene: TRBD2; CDR3 DNA: TGTGCCAGCAGGGACGCGGGACTAAGTTACAATGAGCAGTTCTTC; CDR3 protein: CASRDAGLSYNEQFF
clone size: .; J gene: TRBJ1-1; V gene: TRBV27; D gene: .; CDR3 DNA: TGTGCCAGCAGTTTATCTGGGTGGGGGCGGAACACTGAAGCTTTCTTT; CDR3 protein: CASSLSGWGRNTEAFF
clone size: few; J gene: TRBJ1-1; V gene: TRBV4-2; D gene: .; CDR3 DNA: TGTGCCAGCAGCCTGGGACAGAACACTGAAGCTTTCTTT; CDR3 protein: CASSLGQNTEAFF
clone size: .; J gene: TRBJ1-1; V gene: TRBV29-1; D gene: .; CDR3 DNA: TGCAGCGTTCCAACTGGACACCCCCCGGCTGAAGCTTTCTTT; CDR3 protein: CSVPTGHPPAEAFF
clone size: .; J gene: TRBJ2-5; V gene: TRBV25-1; D gene: TRBD2; CDR3 DNA: TGTGCCAGCAGTGATTATGCGGGGGAGATCCAAGAGACCCAGTACTTC; CDR3 protein: CASSDYAGEIQETQYF
clone size: .; J gene: TRBJ2-3; V gene: TRBV6-1; D gene: TRBD2; CDR3 DNA: TGTGCCAGCAGTGAGAGTAGCGGGTCATCCACAGATACGCAGTATTTT; CDR3 protein: CASSESSGSSTDTQYF
clone size: .; J gene: TRBJ1-4; V gene: TRBV6-6; D gene: TRBD1; CDR3 DNA: TGTGCCAGCACCGACAGGGGAAATGAAAAACTGTTTTTT; CDR3 protein: CASTDRGNEKLFF
clone size: .; J gene: TRBJ1-2; V gene: TRBV7-2; D gene: .; CDR3 DNA: TGTGCCAGCAGCTTAGGGGGGCGGCATGGCTACACCTTC; CDR3 protein: CASSLGGRHGYTF
clone size: .; J gene: TRBJ1-2; V gene: TRBV19; D gene: .; CDR3 DNA: TGTGCCAGTAGGGGAGGAGGAGGAACTAACTATGGCTACACCTTC; CDR3 protein: CASRGGGGTNYGYTF
clone size: .; J gene: TRBJ2-3; V gene: TRBV6-6; D gene: .; CDR3 DNA: TGTGCCACCTCGGTCGGGGCAGATACGCAGTATTTT; CDR3 protein: CATSVGADTQYF
clone size: .; J gene: TRBJ2-6; V gene: TRBV7-9; D gene: TRBD1; CDR3 DNA: TGTGCCAGCAGCTTAGGAGGGACAGGCGTCTCTGGGGCCAACGTCCTGACTTTC; CDR3 protein: CASSLGGTGVSGANVLTF
clone size: .; J gene: TRBJ1-6; V gene: TRBV7-8; D gene: TRBD1; CDR3 DNA: TGTGCCAGCAGCTTACGACAGGGACACTCACCCCTCCACTTT; CDR3 protein: CASSLRQGHSPLHF
clone size: .; J gene: TRBJ2-3; V gene: TRBV10-1; D gene: TRBD2; CDR3 DNA: TGCGCCAGCAGTATGATCCTAGCGGGGGGCACAGATACGCAGTATTTT; CDR3 protein: CASSMILAGGTDTQYF